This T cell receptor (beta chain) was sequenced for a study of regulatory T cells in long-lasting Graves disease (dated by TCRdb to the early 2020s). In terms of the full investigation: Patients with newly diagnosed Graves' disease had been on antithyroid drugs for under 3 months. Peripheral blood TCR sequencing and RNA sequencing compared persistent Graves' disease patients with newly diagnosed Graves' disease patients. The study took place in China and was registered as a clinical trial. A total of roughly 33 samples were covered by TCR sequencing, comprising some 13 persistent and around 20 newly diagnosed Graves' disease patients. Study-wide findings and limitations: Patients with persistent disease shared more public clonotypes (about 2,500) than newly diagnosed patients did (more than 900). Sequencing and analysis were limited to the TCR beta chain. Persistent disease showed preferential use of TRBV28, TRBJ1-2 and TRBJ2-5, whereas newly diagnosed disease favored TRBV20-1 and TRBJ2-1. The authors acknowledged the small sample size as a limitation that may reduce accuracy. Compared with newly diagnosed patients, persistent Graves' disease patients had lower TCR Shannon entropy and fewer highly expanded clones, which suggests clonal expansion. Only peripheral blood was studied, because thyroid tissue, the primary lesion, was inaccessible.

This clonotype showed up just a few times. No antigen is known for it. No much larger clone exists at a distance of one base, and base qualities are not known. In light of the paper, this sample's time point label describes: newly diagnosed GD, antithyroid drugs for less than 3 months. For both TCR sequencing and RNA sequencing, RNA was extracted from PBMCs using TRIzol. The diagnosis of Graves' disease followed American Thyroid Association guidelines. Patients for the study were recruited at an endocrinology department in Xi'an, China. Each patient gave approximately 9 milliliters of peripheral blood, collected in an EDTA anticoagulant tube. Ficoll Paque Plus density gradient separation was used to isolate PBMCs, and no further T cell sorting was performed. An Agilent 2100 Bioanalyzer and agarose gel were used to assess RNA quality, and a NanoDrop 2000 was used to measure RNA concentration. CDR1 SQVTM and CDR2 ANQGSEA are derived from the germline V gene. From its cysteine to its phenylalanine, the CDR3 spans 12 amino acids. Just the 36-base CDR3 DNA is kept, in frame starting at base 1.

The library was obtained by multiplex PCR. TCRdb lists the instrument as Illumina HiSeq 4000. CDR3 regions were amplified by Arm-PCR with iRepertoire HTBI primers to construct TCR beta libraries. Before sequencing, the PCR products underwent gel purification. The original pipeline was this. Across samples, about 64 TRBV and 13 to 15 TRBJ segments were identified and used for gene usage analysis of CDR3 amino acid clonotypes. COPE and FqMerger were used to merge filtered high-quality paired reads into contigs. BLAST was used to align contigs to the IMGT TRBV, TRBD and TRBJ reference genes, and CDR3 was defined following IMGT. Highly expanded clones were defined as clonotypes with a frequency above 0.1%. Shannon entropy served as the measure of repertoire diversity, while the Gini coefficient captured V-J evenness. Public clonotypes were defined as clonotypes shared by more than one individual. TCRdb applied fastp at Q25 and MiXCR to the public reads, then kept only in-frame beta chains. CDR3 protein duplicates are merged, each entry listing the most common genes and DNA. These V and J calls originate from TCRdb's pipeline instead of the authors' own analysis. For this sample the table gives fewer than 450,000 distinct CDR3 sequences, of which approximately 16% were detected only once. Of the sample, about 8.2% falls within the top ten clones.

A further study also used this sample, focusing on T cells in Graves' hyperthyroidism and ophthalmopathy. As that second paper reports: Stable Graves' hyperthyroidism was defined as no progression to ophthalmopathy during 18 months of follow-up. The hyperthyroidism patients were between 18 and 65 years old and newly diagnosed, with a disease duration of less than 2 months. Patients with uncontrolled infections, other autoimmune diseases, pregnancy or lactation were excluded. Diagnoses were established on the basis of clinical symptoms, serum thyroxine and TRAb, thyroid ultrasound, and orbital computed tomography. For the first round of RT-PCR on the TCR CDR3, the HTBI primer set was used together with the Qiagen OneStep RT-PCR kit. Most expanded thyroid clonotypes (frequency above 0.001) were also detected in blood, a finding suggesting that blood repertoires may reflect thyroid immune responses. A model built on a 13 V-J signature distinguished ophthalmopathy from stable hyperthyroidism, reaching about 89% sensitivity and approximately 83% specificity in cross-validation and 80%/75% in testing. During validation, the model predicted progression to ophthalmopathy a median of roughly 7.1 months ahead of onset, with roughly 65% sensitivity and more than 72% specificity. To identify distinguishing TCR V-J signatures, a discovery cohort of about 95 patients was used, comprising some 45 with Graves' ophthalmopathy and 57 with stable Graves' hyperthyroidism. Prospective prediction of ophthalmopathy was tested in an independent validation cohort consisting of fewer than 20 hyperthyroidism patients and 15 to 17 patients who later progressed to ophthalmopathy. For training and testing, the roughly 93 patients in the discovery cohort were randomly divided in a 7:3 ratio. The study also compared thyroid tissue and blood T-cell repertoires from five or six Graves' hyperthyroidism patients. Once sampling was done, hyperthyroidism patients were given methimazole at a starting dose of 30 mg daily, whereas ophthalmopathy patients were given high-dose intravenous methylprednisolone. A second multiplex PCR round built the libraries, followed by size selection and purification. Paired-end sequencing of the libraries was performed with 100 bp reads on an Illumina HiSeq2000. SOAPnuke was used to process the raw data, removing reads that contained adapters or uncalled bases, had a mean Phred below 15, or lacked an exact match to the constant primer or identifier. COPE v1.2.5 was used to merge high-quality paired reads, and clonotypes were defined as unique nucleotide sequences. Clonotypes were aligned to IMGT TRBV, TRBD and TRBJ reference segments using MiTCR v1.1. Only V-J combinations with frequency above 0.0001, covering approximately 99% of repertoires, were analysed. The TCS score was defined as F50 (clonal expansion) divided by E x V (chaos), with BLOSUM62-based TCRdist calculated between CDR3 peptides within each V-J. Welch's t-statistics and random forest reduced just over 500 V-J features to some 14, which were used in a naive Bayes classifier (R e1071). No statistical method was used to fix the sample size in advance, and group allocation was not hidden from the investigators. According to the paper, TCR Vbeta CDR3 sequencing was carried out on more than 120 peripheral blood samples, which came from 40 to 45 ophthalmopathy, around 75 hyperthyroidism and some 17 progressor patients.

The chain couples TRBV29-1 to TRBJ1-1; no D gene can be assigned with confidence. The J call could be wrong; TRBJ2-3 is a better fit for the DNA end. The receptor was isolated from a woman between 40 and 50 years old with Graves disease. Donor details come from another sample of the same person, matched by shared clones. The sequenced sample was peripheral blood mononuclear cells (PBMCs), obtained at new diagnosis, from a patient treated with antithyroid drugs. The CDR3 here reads CSSRSVRDTQYF. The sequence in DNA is TGCAGCTCTCGGTCCGTCAGGGATACGCAGTATTTT.